This T cell receptor beta chain was recorded in a study of beta chain features in type 1 diabetes. Regarding the study as a whole: Shortening that was moderate but significant affected the TCRB CDR3s of Type 1 diabetes patients in all four CD4+ subsets. Fewer insertions but more deletions were seen at VDJ junctions in type 1 diabetes patients.

Notes on this clone: Its antigen is still unknown.

The authors took one heparinised blood draw, averaging about 110 mL, from each donor. Every isolated RNA sample was fully reverse transcribed, so sequencing captured expressed TCRB transcripts. Sequencing used immunoSEQ multiplex PCR; TCRdb keeps in-frame clones, though not all of them. The table lists some 360,000 clones, around 10% of them singletons. The receptor was derived from a man aged 25 to 40 with type 1 diabetes. Input material: central memory CD4+ T cells from blood.

CDR3 loop: CASSPWGNSAYEQYF. DNA of the CDR3: TGTGCCAGCAGCCCGTGGGGGAATTCAGCCTACGAGCAGTACTTC. This chain joins TRBV7-9 and TRBJ2-7; D is perhaps TRBD1 or TRBD2 (5 bases each). The CDR3 length is 15 residues. Trimming removed 5 bases at V and 2 bases at J, with 16 bases between. Germline V gives CDR1 SEHNR, CDR2 FQNEAQ (reference sequence). Full variable domain (rest looked up from reference TRBV7-9 and TRBJ2-7): DTGVSQNPRHKITKRGQNVTFRCDPISEHNRLYWYRQTLGQGPEFLTYFQNEAQLEKSRLLSDRFSAERPKGSFSTLEIQRTEQGDSAMYLCASSPWGNSAYEQYFGPGTRLTVT.